This T cell receptor beta chain is from a study of blood T cell repertoires in COVID-19. Study-wide context: In each case, the material was cDNA or gDNA derived from T cells, B-cell-depleted T cells, or PBMCs.

Methods used by the authors: The authors estimated nucleated cell counts from reference gene primer amplification. TCRdb keeps only in-frame clones here, not all; method: immunoSEQ multiplex PCR. V, J and clone size reflect that table, while D and trimming were determined from the DNA. The top ten clones hold approximately 2.2% of a sample with fewer than 350,000 clones, about 86% of them seen once. The CDR3 runs 13 residues. V gave up 0 bases and J gave up 5 bases, with 8 bases separating them. Germline V gene lookup returns CDR1 SGHAT and CDR2 FQNNGV. V gene TRBV11-2 combines with J gene TRBJ2-7; D is undetermined. Sequencing was done on a sample of peripheral blood. This sequence was found in a woman under 40 who had recovered from COVID-19. The CDR3 sequence is CASSLDPLNEQYF. The CDR3, as DNA: TGTGCCAGCAGCTTAGATCCCCTTAACGAGCAGTACTTC. Supplemented by reference TRBV11-2 and TRBJ2-7, the full variable domain reads EAGVAQSPRYKIIEKRQSVAFWCNPISGHATLYWYQQILGQGPKLLIQFQNNGVVDDSQLPKDRFSAERLKGVDSTLKIQPAKLEDSAVYLCASSLDPLNEQYFGPGTRLTVT.